The rows below give T cell receptor beta chains drawn from one sample of a study of cytomegalovirus exposure and HLA in healthy donors. Here immunoSEQ multiplex PCR was the method, and the copy in TCRdb shows in-frame clones only, minus some. The table lists about 130,000 clones, 60% to 80% of them singletons, with approximately 2% in the top ten. Sequenced sample: PBMCs. Source of these receptors: a young man in good health and CMV-seronegative. The CDR3 runs from the conserved cysteine through the conserved F or W. D genes are given only for firm matches. Some rows mark clone size as missing; the rest say once, few, many or name a class of expanded clone.

CDR3 protein,CDR3 DNA,clone size,D gene,V gene,J gene
CSAKATEQFF,TGCAGTGCCAAAGCCACTGAGCAGTTCTTC,.,.,TRBV20-1,TRBJ2-1
CASSPRQGDTDTQYF,TGCGCCAGCAGCCCGCGACAGGGGGACACAGATACGCAGTATTTT,.,TRBD1,TRBV5-1,TRBJ2-3
CASSLDGQISNQPQHF,TGTGCCAGCAGCTTAGATGGGCAGATTAGCAATCAGCCCCAGCATTTT,few,.,TRBV11-2,TRBJ1-5
CASSFSGRGDEQYF,TGCGCCAGCAGCTTTAGCGGGAGAGGCGACGAGCAGTACTTC,.,TRBD2,TRBV5-1,TRBJ2-7
CASSRRSGRSSYEQYF,TGTGCCAGCAGCCGCAGGAGCGGGAGGAGCTCCTACGAGCAGTACTTC,few,TRBD2,TRBV7-9,TRBJ2-7
CASSDGTSGRSSYEQYF,TGTGCCAGCAGTGACGGGACTAGCGGGAGGAGTAGCTACGAGCAGTACTTC,.,TRBD2,TRBV25-1,TRBJ2-7
CASSTYHSFTGELFF,TGTGCCAGCAGTACTTATCACAGCTTCACCGGGGAGCTGTTTTTT,few,.,TRBV27,TRBJ2-2
CASSEGLSGEKLFF,TGTGCCAGCAGCGAGGGCCTTAGCGGTGAAAAACTGTTTTTT,.,.,TRBV5-6,TRBJ1-4
CASSINGRGTRDTQYF,TGTGCCAGTAGTATAAACGGGAGGGGGACACGAGATACGCAGTATTTT,.,TRBD2,TRBV19,TRBJ2-3
CATAPGTGGREQYF,TGTGCCACCGCCCCCGGGACAGGGGGACGGGAGCAGTACTTC,.,TRBD1,TRBV6-1,TRBJ2-7
CASSPGTNNQPQHF,TGCGCCAGCAGCCCCGGGACAAACAATCAGCCCCAGCATTTT,.,.,TRBV5-1,TRBJ1-5
CDSKGVGNTIYF,TGTGACAGCAAAGGGGTCGGAAACACCATATATTTT,.,.,TRBV6-7,TRBJ1-3
CASSRPGLVSEQYF,TGTGCCAGCAGCAGACCGGGACTAGTGTCGGAGCAGTACTTC,.,.,TRBV21-1,TRBJ2-7
CASSIGQGADGNTIYF,TGTGCCAGTAGTATTGGACAGGGGGCAGACGGAAACACCATATATTTT,once,TRBD1,TRBV19,TRBJ1-3
CASSYRWTGGGDTIYF,TGTGCCAGCAGTTACCGTTGGACAGGGGGTGGCGACACCATATATTTT,.,TRBD1,TRBV6-5,TRBJ1-3
CSILAGGFEQYF,TGCAGCATACTAGCGGGAGGCTTCGAGCAGTACTTC,.,TRBD2,TRBV29-1,TRBJ2-7
CASSTGTGLSYEQYF,TGTGCCAGTAGTACCGGGACAGGGCTTTCCTACGAGCAGTACTTC,once,TRBD1,TRBV19,TRBJ2-7
CASSFLSGIAYEQYF,TGTGCCAGCAGCTTTTTGTCCGGGATAGCCTACGAGCAGTACTTC,.,.,TRBV7-2,TRBJ2-7
CASSRGTGPDTQYF,TGTGCCAGTAGCCGAGGTACAGGGCCAGATACGCAGTATTTT,.,.,TRBV19,TRBJ2-3
CASKPGLGAKNIQYF,TGTGCCAGCAAACCGGGATTAGGGGCCAAAAACATTCAGTACTTC,.,.,TRBV6-5,TRBJ2-4
CASSVMGPSTNEKLFF,TGTGCCAGCAGTGTCATGGGGCCTTCAACTAATGAAAAACTGTTTTTT,.,.,TRBV6-1,TRBJ1-4
CASSYSSGANTDTQYF,TGTGCCAGCAGTTACTCGTCAGGGGCTAACACAGATACGCAGTATTTT,.,.,TRBV6-5,TRBJ2-3
CASSSGTSGRGETQYF,TGTGCCAGCAGCTCCGGGACTAGCGGGAGAGGGGAGACCCAGTACTTC,once,TRBD2,TRBV11-3,TRBJ2-5
CASSVVGGSYSGANVLTF,TGTGCCAGCAGCGTAGTCGGAGGCTCCTACTCTGGGGCCAACGTCCTGACTTTC,.,.,TRBV9,TRBJ2-6
CASSLGTEETQYF,TGTGCCAGCAGCCTAGGGACAGAAGAGACCCAGTACTTC,.,TRBD1,TRBV11-1,TRBJ2-5